This T cell receptor beta chain was documented in a study of glioma-infiltrating T cells after dendritic cell vaccination. Trimming took 4 bases from V and 0 from J, leaving 17 bases between them. Looked up from germline, CDR1 is SGHNT and CDR2 is YYREEE (reference sequence). The CDR3 length is 17 residues. The immunoSEQ assay amplified TCRB CDR3 from up to 2 ug DNA. Clones were sequenced by immunoSEQ multiplex PCR, and TCRdb holds only the in-frame ones, with some missing. The sample has about 21,000 clones, 60% to 85% seen once. This clone has more than one count but fewer than ten. Sequenced here: blood, sampled before dendritic cell vaccination. This TCR was recovered from a human donor with glioblastoma. V is TRBV5-4 and J is TRBJ1-3, with D tentatively TRBD1 (5 bases). The CDR3, as DNA: TGTGCCAGCAGCGAAACCGGGACTGCCAACTCTGGAAACACCATATATTTT. This codes for CASSETGTANSGNTIYF.